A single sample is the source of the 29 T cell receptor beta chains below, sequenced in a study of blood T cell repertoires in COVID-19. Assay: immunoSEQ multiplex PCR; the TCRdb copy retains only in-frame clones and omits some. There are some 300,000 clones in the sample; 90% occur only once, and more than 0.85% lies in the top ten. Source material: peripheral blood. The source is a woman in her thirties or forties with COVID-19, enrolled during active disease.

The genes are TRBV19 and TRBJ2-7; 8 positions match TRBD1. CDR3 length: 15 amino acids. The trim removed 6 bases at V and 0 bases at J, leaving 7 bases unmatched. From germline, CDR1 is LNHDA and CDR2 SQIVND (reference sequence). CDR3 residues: CASSPGTGHSYEQYF. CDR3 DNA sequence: TGTGCCAGTAGCCCCGGGACAGGACACTCCTACGAGCAGTACTTC. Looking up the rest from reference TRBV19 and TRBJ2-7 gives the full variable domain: DGGITQSPKYLFRKEGQNVTLSCEQNLNHDAMYWYRQDPGQGLRLIYYSQIVNDFQKGDIAEGYSVSREKKESFPLTVTSAQKNPTAFYLCASSPGTGHSYEQYFGPGTRLTVT.

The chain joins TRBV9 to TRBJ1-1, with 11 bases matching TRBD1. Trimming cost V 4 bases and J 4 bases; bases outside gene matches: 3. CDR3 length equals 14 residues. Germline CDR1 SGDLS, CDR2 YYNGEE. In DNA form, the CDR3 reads TGTGCCAGCAGCTTTGGGACAGGGGGCACTGAAGCTTTCTTT. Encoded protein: CASSFGTGGTEAFF.

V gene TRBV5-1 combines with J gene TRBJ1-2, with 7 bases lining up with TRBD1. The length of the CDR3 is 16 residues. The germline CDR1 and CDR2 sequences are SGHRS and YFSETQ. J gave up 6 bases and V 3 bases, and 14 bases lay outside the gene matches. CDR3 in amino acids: CASSSSPTDRVDGYTF. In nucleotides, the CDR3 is TGCGCCAGCAGCTCCTCACCTACTGACAGGGTCGATGGCTACACCTTC.

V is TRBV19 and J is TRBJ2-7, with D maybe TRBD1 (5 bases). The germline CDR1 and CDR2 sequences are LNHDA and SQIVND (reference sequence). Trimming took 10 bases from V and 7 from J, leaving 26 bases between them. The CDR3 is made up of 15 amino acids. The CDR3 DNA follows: TGTGCCACCAGTCCGACCCAGGGTGCGGTACGAGAGCAGTACTTC. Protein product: CATSPTQGAVREQYF.

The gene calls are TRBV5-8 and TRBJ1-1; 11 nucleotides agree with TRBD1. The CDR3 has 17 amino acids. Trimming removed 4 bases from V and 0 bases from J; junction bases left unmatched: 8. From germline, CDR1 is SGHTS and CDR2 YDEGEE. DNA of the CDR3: TGTGCCAGCAGCGCACCAAGGACAGGGGGCCTGAACACTGAAGCTTTCTTT. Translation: CASSAPRTGGLNTEAFF.

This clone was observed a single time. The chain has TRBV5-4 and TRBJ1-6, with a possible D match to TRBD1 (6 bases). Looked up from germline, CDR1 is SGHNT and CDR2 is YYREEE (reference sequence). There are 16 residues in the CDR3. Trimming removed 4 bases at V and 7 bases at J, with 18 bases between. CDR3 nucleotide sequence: TGTGCCAGCAGCCCAGGACGGGACACCCCAAATTCACCCCTCCACTTT. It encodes CASSPGRDTPNSPLHF. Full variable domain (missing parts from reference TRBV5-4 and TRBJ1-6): ETGVTQSPTHLIKTRGQQVTLRCSSQSGHNTVSWYQQALGQGPQFIFQYYREEENGRGNFPPRFSGLQFPNYSSELNVNALELDDSALYLCASSPGRDTPNSPLHFGNGTRLTVT.

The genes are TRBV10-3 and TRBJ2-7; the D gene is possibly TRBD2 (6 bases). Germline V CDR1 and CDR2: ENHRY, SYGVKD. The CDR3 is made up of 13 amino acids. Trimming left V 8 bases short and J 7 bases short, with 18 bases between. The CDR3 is CAIGVEGLGEQYF. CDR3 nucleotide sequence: TGTGCCATCGGGGTGGAGGGGCTGGGGGAGCAGTACTTC.

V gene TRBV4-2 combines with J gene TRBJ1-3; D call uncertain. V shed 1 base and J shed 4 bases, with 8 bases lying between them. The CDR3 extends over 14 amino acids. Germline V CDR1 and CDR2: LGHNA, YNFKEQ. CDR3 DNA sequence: TGTGCCAGCAGCCAAGGGAGCGTGGGAAACACCATATATTTT. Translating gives CASSQGSVGNTIYF.

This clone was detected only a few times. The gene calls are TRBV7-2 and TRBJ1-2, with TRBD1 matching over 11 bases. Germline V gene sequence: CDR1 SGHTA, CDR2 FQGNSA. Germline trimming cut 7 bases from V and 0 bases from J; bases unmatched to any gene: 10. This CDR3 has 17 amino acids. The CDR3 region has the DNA TGTGCCAGCAACGGAGGACAGGGGGCTAATCCTAACTATGGCTACACCTTC. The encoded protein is CASNGGQGANPNYGYTF.

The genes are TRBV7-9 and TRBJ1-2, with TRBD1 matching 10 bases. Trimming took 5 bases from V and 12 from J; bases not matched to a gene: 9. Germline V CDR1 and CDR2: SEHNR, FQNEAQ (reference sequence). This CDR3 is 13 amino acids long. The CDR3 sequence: CASSVPGQGRHTF. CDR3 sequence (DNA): TGTGCCAGCAGCGTCCCGGGACAGGGGAGGCACACCTTC.

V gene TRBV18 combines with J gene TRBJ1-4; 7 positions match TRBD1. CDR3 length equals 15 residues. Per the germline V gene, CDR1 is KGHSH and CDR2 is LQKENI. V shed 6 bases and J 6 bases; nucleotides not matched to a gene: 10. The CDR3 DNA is TGTGCCAGCTCTCCTCACAGGGGCGGCGATGAAAAACTGTTTTTT. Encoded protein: CASSPHRGGDEKLFF.

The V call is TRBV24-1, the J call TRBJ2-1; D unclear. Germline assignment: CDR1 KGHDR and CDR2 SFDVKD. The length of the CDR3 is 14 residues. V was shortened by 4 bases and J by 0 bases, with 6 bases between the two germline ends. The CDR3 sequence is CATSDVSSYNEQFF. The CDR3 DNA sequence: TGTGCCACCAGTGACGTTAGCTCCTACAATGAGCAGTTCTTC.

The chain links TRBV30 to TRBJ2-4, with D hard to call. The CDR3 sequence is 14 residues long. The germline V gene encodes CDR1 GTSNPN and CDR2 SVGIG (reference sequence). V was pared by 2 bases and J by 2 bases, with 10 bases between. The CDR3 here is CAWSPGRTKNIQYF. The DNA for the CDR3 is TGTGCCTGGAGTCCCGGTAGAACCAAAAACATTCAGTACTTC.

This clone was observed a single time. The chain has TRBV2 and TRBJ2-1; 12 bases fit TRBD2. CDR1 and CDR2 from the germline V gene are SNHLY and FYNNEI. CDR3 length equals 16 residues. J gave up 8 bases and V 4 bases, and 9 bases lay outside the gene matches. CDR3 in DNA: TGTGCCAGCAGTGCTCTAGCGGGAGGGCCTATCCATGAGCAGTTCTTC. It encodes CASSALAGGPIHEQFF.

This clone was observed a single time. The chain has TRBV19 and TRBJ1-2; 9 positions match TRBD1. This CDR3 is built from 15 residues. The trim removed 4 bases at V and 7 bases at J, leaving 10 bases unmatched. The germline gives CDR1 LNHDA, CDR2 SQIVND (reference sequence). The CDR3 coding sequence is TGTGCCAGTAGTAATACAGGGGGCGCGGGCGGTGGCTACACCTTC. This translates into CASSNTGGAGGGYTF.

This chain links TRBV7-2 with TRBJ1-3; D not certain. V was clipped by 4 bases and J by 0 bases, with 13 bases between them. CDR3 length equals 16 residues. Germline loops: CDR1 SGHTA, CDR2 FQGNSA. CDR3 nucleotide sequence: TGTGCCAGCAGCTCATCTTTTTTGAGCTCTGGAAACACCATATATTTT. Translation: CASSSSFLSSGNTIYF.

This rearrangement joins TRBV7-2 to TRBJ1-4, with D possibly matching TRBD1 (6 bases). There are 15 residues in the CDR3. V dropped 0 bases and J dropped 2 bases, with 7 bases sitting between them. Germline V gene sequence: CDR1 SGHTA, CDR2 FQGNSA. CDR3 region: CASSLAQGTNEKLFF. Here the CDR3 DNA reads TGTGCCAGCAGCTTAGCGCAGGGGACTAATGAAAAACTGTTTTTT.

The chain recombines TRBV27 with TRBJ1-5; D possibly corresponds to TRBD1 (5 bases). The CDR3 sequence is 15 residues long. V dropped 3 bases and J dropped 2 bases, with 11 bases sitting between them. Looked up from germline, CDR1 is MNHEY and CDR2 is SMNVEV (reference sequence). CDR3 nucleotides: TGTGCCAGCAGTTTGGGGGGTAGGGGCAATCAGCCCCAGCATTTT. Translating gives CASSLGGRGNQPQHF.

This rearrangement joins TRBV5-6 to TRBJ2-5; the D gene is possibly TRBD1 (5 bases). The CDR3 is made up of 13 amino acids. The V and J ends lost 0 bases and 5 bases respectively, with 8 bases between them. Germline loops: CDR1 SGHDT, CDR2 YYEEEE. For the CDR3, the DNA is TGTGCCAGCAGCTTGGGGGGCCCGGAGACCCAGTACTTC. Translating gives CASSLGGPETQYF.

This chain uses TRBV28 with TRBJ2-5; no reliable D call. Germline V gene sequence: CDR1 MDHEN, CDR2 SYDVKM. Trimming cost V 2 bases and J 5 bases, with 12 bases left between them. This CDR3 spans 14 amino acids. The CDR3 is CASSLGAEVETQYF. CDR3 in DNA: TGTGCCAGCAGTTTAGGTGCTGAGGTGGAGACCCAGTACTTC. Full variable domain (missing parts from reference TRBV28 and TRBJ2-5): DVKVTQSSRYLVKRTGEKVFLECVQDMDHENMFWYRQDPGLGLRLIYFSYDVKMKEKGDIPEGYSVSREKKERFSLILESASTNQTSMYLCASSLGAEVETQYFGPGTRLLVL.

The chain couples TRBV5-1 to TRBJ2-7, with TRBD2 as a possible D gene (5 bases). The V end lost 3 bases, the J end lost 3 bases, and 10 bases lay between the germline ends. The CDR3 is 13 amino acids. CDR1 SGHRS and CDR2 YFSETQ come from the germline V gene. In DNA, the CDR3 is TGCGCCAGCAGCTCGAAAGGGAGCTACGAGCAGTACTTC. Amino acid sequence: CASSSKGSYEQYF.

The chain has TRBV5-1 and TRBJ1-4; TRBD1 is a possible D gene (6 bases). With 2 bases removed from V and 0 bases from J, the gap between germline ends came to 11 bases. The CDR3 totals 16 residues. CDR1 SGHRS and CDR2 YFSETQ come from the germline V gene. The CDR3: CASSLADRSTNEKLFF. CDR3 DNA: TGCGCCAGCAGCTTAGCTGACAGGTCAACTAATGAAAAACTGTTTTTT.

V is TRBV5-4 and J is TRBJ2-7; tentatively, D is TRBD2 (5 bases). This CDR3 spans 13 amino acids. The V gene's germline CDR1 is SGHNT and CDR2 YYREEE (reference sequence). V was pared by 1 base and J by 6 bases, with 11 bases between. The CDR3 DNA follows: TGTGCCAGCAGCTTGTCAGCCGGGGTCGAGCAGTACTTC. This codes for CASSLSAGVEQYF.

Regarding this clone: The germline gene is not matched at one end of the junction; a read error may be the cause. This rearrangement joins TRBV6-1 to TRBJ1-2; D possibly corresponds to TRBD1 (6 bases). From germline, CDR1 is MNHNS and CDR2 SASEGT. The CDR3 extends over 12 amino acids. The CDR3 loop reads CASSERGTPPVF. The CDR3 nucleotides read TGTGCCAGCAGTGAACGAGGGACACCTCCTGTCTTC.

The CDR3 DNA reads as TGTGCCAGCAGCAAAACAGGGGGAAGGATGCAAACTGAAGCTTTCTTT. Its protein is CASSKTGGRMQTEAFF. V usage is TRBV7-2 and J usage is TRBJ1-1; 8 positions match TRBD1. This CDR3 contains 16 residues. V was clipped by 5 bases and J by 5 bases; unmatched bases: 13. Germline assignment: CDR1 SGHTA and CDR2 FQGNSA.

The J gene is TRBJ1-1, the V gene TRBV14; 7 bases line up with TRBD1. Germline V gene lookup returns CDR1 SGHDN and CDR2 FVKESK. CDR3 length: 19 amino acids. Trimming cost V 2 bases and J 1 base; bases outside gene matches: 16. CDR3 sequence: CASSQQTGFLGGTNTEAFF. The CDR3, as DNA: TGTGCCAGCAGCCAACAGACAGGGTTCTTGGGTGGTACGAACACTGAAGCTTTCTTT.

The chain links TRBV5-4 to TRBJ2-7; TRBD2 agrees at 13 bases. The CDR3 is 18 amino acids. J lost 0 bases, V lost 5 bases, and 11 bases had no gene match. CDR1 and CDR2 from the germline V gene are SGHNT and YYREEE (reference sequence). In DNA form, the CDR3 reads TGTGCCAGCAGTCATGGACTAGCGGGGGTTAGGAGCTCCTACGAGCAGTACTTC. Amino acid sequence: CASSHGLAGVRSSYEQYF.

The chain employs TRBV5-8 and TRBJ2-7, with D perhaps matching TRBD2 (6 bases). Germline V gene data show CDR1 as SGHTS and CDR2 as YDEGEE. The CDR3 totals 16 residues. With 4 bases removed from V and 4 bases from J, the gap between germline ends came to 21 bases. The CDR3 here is CASSDTQRRASYEQYF. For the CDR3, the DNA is TGTGCCAGCAGCGACACACAGAGGAGGGCTTCATACGAGCAGTACTTC.

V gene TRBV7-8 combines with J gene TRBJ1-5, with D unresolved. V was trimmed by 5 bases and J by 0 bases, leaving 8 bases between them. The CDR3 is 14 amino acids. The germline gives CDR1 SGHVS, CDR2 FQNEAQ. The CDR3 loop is CASSLRDSNQPQHF. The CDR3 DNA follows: TGTGCCAGCAGCCTGAGAGATAGCAATCAGCCCCAGCATTTT. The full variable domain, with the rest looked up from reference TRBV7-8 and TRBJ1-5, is GAGVSQSPRYKVAKRGQDVALRCDPISGHVSLFWYQQALGQGPEFLTYFQNEAQLDKSGLPSDRFFAERPEGSVSTLKIQRTQQEDSAVYLCASSLRDSNQPQHFGDGTRLSIL.